This T cell receptor (beta chain) originates from a study of blood T cell repertoires in COVID-19 (dated by TCRdb to 2018 to 2020). Regarding the complete study: Samples from collaborators originated in the United States, Italy and Spain and spanned both the acute and convalescent phases of COVID-19. Subjects who had been exposed to COVID-19, were actively infected with it, or had recovered from it provided the deeply sampled blood TCRbeta repertoires that made up the dataset. The prospective study material was composed of cDNA or gDNA derived from T cells, B-cell-depleted T cells, or PBMCs. The repertoires were released in a freely available public database intended as a resource for research on the immune response to SARS-CoV-2. Nearly every sample came with metadata listing a de-identified subject ID, COVID-19 status, age in years and sex. Samples came from the ongoing ImmuneRACE study (first 160 participants) plus 1,254 subjects from 6 global collaborators. Where HLA class I and class II types were available, the types were taken from metadata supplied by the sample provider, not from assay-based typing. Overall study results and their limits: The quantity of clinical and demographic metadata differed by source and by participant and was supplied without curation.

The germline V gene (reference sequence) specifies MNHEY as CDR1 and SMNVEV as CDR2. V trim: 5 bases; J trim: 3 bases; unmatched bases: 8. Including cysteine and phenylalanine, the CDR3 has 17 amino acids. This entry keeps only the CDR3 DNA: 51 bases, framed from base 1. Remarks on this clone: The antigen it recognizes is unknown. Nothing much larger sits one base from this clone, and base qualities are not available.

TCRbeta CDR3 regions were amplified from genomic DNA using the immunoSEQ Assay, a bias-controlled multiplex PCR. As for the original processing: The number of nucleated cells in each sample was estimated from the amplification of reference gene primers within the assay. Sequence reads were collapsed and filtered to measure the absolute abundance of every unique TCRbeta CDR3 rearrangement. Productive Simpson clonality was computed per sample as the square root of Simpson's diversity index over productive rearrangements. TCRdb holds this immuneACCESS table with in-frame rearrangements only. Some clones are missing; in checked studies, unresolved V genes explain under half, and the rest has no known cause. V and J calls and clone size come straight from that table; D and trimming were deduced from the DNA. The sample table holds about 13,000 clones, of which 65% to 80% were seen once. Roughly 41% of the sample comes from the top ten.

Whole blood was collected in K2EDTA tubes by collaborating institutions according to the institutions' own protocols. For TCRbeta analysis, collaborator samples were shipped as frozen whole blood, as isolated PBMCs, or as DNA extracted from either sample type. This TCR came from an elderly woman with acute or convalescent COVID-19. This sequence uses TRBV27 and TRBJ2-6, and 9 junction bases match TRBD1. The sample comprised peripheral blood. The DNA reads as follows: TGTGCCAGCAGTCCCAACAGGGGGCCGGGTGGGGCCAACGTCCTGACTTTC. This is translated as CASSPNRGPGGANVLTF.